What follows describes a single T cell receptor beta chain. The clone's antigen remains unknown. Base qualities are not recorded, but no much larger clone differs from it by a single base. The data derive from a study of beta chain features in type 1 diabetes (dated by TCRdb to 2017 to 2018). About the full investigation: Mean age, gender distribution, total cell number and subset yield were not different between patients and healthy donors. A total of roughly 100 million sorted cells were examined across all samples, and the number of cells per subset was strongly correlated with RNA yield. The study compared TCRB repertoires of sorted circulating CD4+ T cell subsets between recently diagnosed type 1 diabetes patients and matched healthy donors. Regulatory and stem cell-like memory subsets were isolated from only 8 patients and roughly eight healthy donors, whereas naive and central memory subsets came from all 30 or so donors.

The CDR3, cysteine through phenylalanine, is 14 amino acids long. Just CDR3 DNA is preserved here, 42 bases in frame from base 1. CDR1 and CDR2 were assigned from the germline V gene (reference sequence) as LNHDA and SQIVND. V and J lose 5 bases and 6 bases, and a span of 13 bases separates them. Points the paper makes about the study in general: Because cDNA was sequenced instead of genomic DNA, highly expressing activated cells could be over-represented, though the groups showed no difference in activation or CD3 levels. At VDJ recombination sites, patients with type 1 diabetes made fewer insertions and deleted more nucleotides, a pattern implying thymic rearrangement abnormalities. Naive, central memory and regulatory TCRB repertoires appeared to be more alike among patients than among healthy donors. Shorter templates might be favored by PCR, yet because patient and control samples were amplified and corrected together, any such skew would affect both groups equally. Because the HLA sub-analyses included only small numbers of individuals, any influence of HLA type on TCRB rearrangement was left unresolved. A moderate but significant shortening of TCRB CDR3 length was observed in type 1 diabetes patients in all four CD4+ subsets.

Each donor gave one peripheral blood draw, roughly 120 mL on average, collected into heparinised tubes. Using a panel that included CD45RO, CCR7, CD25, CD127, CD95 and CD27, naive, central memory, regulatory and stem cell-like memory CD4+ T cells were sorted on a BD FACSAria II. A purity above 95% was achieved for all sorted populations. PBMCs were isolated immediately by Lymphoprep density gradient centrifugation and stained directly without culture. Samples were stained and sorted in pairs, with one healthy donor and one patient per experiment, so that batch effects were minimized. The entire amount of isolated RNA was reverse transcribed using the High Capacity cDNA Reverse Transcription Kit, so the sequenced TCRB transcripts were expressed ones. Naive, central memory and regulatory T cell samples underwent deep immunoSEQ sequencing, averaging about 3.3 million total reads per sample. Sorted cells were lysed in RLT buffer, and RNA was extracted using DNase-treated RNeasy Micro or Mini kits according to cell number. To prevent cross-contamination, every cell subset was processed on its own, while patient and healthy donor samples were processed together. The immunoSEQ multiplex PCR was used to amplify TCRB sequences from cDNA, generating 87-bp fragments that spanned the CDR3 region. Sequencing of the amplicons was performed on the Illumina HiSeq platform. For the original study's pipeline: Synthetic template baselines were used to correct PCR bias computationally, reads within Hamming distance 2 were collapsed together, and singletons that could not be merged were discarded. By aligning reads against IMGT, V, D and J genes, CDR3 length, and insertions or deletions at six rearrangement sites were assigned. Within each subset, clonotype counts were normalized to sorted cell number, and only after that were true diversity and Gini coefficients computed with the tcR R package. The overlap coefficient, calculated on TCRB nucleotide sequences, was used to quantify repertoire sharing. Out-of-frame TCRB sequences from naive cells were analyzed as a proxy for the pre-selection repertoire. Entries here come from immuneACCESS through TCRdb and include only in-frame sequences with V and J called. Some clones fail to appear in such tables; in the studies checked, an unresolved V gene covers under half of the shortfall, and the cause of the remainder is unknown. The DNA gave D and trimming, while V, J and clone size come from that table. This sample has 600,000 or so clones in its table, and over 13% of those were observed once. The ten largest make up just under 0.04% of the sample.

The TCR was taken from a man between 18 and 35 years old with type 1 diabetes. The sequence links TRBV19 to TRBJ2-2; no D segment can be confidently identified. Sequencing was performed on naive CD4+ T cells from blood. The cell subset or site label of this sample denotes: true naive CD4+ T cells. The CDR3 protein is CASSVLHGAGELFF. The nucleotide sequence reads TGTGCCAGTAGTGTGCTCCATGGTGCCGGGGAGCTGTTTTTT.